These T cell receptor beta chains were read from a single sample in a study of control samples from healthy donors and cancer patients. Sequenced by immunoSEQ multiplex PCR; TCRdb stores in-frame clones only, minus some. The table records 65,000 to 75,000 clones, about 90% of them present only once. Source material: blood. These receptors all stem from a woman in her forties or fifties in good health. CDR3s leave out the opening cysteine and the closing phenylalanine or tryptophan.

15	TRBV4-1	TRBJ2-2	ASSQPRDRLISGELF
13	TRBV5-1	TRBJ2-7	ASVAGTSGTYEQY
13	TRBV5-1	TRBJ2-7	ASSLYAGQGYEQY
11	TRBV3-1/TRBV3-2	TRBJ2-1	ATSGYSYNEQF
12	TRBV7-8	TRBJ1-2	ASSLTGQGYGYT
13	TRBV5-8	TRBJ1-2	ASSLESGPRYGYT
11	TRBV3-1/TRBV3-2	TRBJ1-2	ASSQEAYYGYT
11	TRBV25-1	TRBJ1-5	ASSDRGGQPQH
14	TRBV5-4	TRBJ2-3	ASSPRLRASTDTQY
13	TRBV28	TRBJ2-7	ASSLTSGKLSEQY
16	TRBV7-3	TRBJ2-2	ASSPFMSGVRHTGELF
10	TRBV5-5	TRBJ2-1	ASSPLYNEQF
13	TRBV2	TRBJ2-7	ASRPGTAEGYEQY
11	TRBV19	TRBJ1-3	ASSPDGGNTIY
13	TRBV3-1/TRBV3-2	TRBJ2-7	ASSPWTSISYEQY
11	TRBV19	TRBJ1-1	ASSMLVNTEAF